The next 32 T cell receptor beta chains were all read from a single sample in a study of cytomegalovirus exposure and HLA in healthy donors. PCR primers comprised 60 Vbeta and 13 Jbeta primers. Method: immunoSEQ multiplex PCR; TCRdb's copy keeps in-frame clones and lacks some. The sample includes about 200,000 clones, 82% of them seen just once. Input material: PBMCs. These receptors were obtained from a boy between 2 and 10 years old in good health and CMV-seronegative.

CDR3 nucleotide sequence: TGTGCCACCAGCAGAGTAACAGAGTTCACAGATACGCAGTATTTT. Its protein product is CATSRVTEFTDTQYF. The chain has TRBV15 and TRBJ2-3, with D uncertain. This CDR3 region has 15 residues. Germline assignment: CDR1 LNHNV and CDR2 YYDKDF (reference sequence). V lost 1 base, J lost 2 bases, and 10 bases lay in between.

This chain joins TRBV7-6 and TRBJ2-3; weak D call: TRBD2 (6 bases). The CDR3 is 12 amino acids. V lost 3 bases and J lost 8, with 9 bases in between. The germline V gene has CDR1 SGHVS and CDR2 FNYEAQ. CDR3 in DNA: TGTGCCAGCAGCTTCGGGGGTGGTACGCAGTATTTT. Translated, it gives CASSFGGGTQYF.

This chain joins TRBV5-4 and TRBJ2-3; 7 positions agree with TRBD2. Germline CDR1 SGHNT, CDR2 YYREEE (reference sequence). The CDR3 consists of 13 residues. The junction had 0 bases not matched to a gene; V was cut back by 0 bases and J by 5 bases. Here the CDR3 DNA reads TGTGCCAGCAGCTTGGCGGGGGGAGATACGCAGTATTTT. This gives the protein CASSLAGGDTQYF.

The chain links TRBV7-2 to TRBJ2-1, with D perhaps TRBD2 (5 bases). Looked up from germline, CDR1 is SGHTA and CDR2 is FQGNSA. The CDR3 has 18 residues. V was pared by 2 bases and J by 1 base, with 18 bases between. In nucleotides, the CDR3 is TGTGCCAGCAGCTTAAAGTCCCCGGGGTCAAAATCCTACAATGAGCAGTTCTTC. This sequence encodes CASSLKSPGSKSYNEQFF.

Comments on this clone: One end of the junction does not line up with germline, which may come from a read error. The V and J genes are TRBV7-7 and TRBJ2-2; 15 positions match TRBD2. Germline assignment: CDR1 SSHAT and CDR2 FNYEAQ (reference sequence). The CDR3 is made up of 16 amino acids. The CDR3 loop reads CASSRTSGGADGELFF. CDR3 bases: TGTGCTAGCAGCCGGACTAGCGGGGGGGCTGATGGGGAGCTGTTTTTT.

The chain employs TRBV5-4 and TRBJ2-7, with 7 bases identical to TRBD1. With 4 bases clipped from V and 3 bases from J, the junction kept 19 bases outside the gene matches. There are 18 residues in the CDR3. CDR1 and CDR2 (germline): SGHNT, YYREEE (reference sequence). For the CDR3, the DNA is TGTGCCAGCAGCCTCCTTTATTTCAGGGGGACGAGGGACTACGAGCAGTACTTC. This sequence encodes CASSLLYFRGTRDYEQYF.

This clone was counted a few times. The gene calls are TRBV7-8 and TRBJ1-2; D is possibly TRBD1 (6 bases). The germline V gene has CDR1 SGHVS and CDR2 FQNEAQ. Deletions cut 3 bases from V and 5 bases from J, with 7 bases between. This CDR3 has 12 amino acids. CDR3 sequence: CASSFGQYGYTF. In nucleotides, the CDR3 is TGTGCCAGCAGCTTTGGACAGTATGGCTACACCTTC. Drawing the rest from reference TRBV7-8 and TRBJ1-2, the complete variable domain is GAGVSQSPRYKVAKRGQDVALRCDPISGHVSLFWYQQALGQGPEFLTYFQNEAQLDKSGLPSDRFFAERPEGSVSTLKIQRTQQEDSAVYLCASSFGQYGYTFGSGTRLTVV.

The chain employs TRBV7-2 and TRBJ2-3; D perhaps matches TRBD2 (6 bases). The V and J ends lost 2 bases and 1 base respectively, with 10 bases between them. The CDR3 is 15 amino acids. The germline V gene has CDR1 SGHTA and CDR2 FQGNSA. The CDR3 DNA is TGTGCCAGCAGCTTATGGGCTAGCGGCACAGATACGCAGTATTTT. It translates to CASSLWASGTDTQYF.

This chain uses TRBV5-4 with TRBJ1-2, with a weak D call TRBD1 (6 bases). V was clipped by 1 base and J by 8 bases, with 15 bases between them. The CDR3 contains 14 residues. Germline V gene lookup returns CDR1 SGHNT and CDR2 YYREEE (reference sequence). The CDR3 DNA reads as TGTGCCAGCAGCTTGCCCCAGGGGTCAGGGGGCTACACCTTC. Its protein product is CASSLPQGSGGYTF.

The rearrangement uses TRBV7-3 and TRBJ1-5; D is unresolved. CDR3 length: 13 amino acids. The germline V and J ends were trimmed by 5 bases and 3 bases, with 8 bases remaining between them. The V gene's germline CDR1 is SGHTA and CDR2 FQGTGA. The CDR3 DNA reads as TGTGCCAGCAGCGTGGAGCCCAATCAGCCCCAGCATTTT. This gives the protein CASSVEPNQPQHF. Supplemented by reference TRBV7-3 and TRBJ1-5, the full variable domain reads GAGVSQTPSNKVTEKGKYVELRCDPISGHTALYWYRQSLGQGPEFLIYFQGTGAADDSGLPNDRFFAVRPEGSVSTLKIQRTERGDSAVYLCASSVEPNQPQHFGDGTRLSIL.

CDR3 in amino acids: CASSPRGGNFRSYNEQFF. In DNA form, the CDR3 reads TGTGCCAGCAGTCCCCGGGGAGGGAATTTTCGATCCTACAATGAGCAGTTCTTC. The chain carries TRBV28 and TRBJ2-1; TRBD2 aligns across 7 bases. Per germline, CDR1 MDHEN and CDR2 SYDVKM. With V trimmed by 5 bases and J by 1 base, 14 bases remained unmatched. This CDR3 contains 18 residues.

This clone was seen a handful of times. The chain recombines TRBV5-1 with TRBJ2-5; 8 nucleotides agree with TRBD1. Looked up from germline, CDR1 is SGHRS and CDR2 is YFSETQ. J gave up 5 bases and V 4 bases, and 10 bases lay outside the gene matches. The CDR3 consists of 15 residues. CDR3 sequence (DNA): TGCGCCAGCAGCCGGGGACAGGTTTTATGGGAGACCCAGTACTTC. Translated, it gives CASSRGQVLWETQYF. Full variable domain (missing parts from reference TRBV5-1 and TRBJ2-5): KAGVTQTPRYLIKTRGQQVTLSCSPISGHRSVSWYQQTPGQGLQFLFEYFSETQRNKGNFPGRFSGRQFSNSRSEMNVSTLELGDSALYLCASSRGQVLWETQYFGPGTRLLVL.

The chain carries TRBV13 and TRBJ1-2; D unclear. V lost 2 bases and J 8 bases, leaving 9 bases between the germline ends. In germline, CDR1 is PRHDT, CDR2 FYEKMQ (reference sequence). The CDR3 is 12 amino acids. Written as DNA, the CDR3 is TGTGCCAGCAGCTTAAGCAGGTCGGGCTACACCTTC. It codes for CASSLSRSGYTF.

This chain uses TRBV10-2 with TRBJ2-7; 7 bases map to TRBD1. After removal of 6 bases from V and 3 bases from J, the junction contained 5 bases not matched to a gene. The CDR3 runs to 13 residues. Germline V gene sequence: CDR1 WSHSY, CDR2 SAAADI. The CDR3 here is CASRKRQGYEQYF. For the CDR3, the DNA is TGCGCCAGCAGGAAGAGACAGGGCTACGAGCAGTACTTC.

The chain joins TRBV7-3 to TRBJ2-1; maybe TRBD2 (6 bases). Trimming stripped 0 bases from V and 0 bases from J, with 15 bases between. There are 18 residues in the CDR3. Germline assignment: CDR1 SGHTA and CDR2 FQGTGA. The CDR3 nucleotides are TGTGCCAGCAGCTTAACTGGGCCTAGCGACGGCTCCTACAATGAGCAGTTCTTC. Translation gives CASSLTGPSDGSYNEQFF.

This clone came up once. This CDR3 reads CATSRADYGYTF. The CDR3 DNA reads TGTGCCACCTCCAGGGCGGATTATGGCTACACCTTC. The chain carries TRBV6-5 and TRBJ1-2, with D possibly matching TRBD1 (5 bases). CDR1 is MNHEY and CDR2 is SVGAGI in the germline V gene. Trimming stripped 10 bases from V and 5 bases from J, with 14 bases between. CDR3 length equals 12 residues.

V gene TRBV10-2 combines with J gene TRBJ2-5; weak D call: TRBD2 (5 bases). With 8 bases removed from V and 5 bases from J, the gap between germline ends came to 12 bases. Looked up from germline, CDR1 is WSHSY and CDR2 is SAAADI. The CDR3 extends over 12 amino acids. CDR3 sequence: CASGGLGETQYF. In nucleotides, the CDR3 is TGCGCCAGCGGAGGCCTAGGGGAGACCCAGTACTTC.

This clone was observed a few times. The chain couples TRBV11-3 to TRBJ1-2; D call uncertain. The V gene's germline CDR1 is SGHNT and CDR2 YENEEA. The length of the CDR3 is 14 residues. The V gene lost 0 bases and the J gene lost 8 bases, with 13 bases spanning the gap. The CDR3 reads CASSLDLETEGYTF. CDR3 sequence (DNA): TGTGCCAGCAGCTTAGATCTAGAAACCGAGGGCTACACCTTC. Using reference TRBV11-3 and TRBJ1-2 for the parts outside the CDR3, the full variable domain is EAGVVQSPRYKIIEKKQPVAFWCNPISGHNTLYWYLQNLGQGPELLIRYENEEAVDDSQLPKDRFSAERLKGVDSTLKIQPAELGDSAVYLCASSLDLETEGYTFGSGTRLTVV.

CDR3 residues: CASSFAGGGLRTGELFF. CDR3 sequence (DNA): TGTGCCAGCAGCTTCGCTGGGGGGGGGCTCCGCACCGGGGAGCTGTTTTTT. The chain employs TRBV11-2 and TRBJ2-2, with TRBD2 as a possible D gene (7 bases). Germline lookup yields CDR1 SGHAT and CDR2 FQNNGV. The CDR3 has 17 amino acids. V lost 3 bases, J lost 4 bases, and 18 bases lay in between.

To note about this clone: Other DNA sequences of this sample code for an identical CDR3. The CDR3 here is CATSRDRSSGNTIYF. CDR3 in DNA: TGTGCCACCAGTAGGGACAGGAGCTCTGGAAACACCATATATTTT. This chain connects TRBV15 to TRBJ1-3; 8 nucleotides align to TRBD1. CDR1 is LNHNV, CDR2 YYDKDF, per germline (reference sequence). The CDR3 spans 15 residues. Unmatched junction bases numbered 4, after V lost 6 bases and J lost 0 bases.

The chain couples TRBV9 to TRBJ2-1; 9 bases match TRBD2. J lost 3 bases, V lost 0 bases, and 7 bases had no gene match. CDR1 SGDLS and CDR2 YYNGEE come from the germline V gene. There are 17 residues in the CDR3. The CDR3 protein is CASSVGNSGSLYNEQFF. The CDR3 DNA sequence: TGTGCCAGCAGCGTAGGAAATAGCGGGAGCCTCTACAATGAGCAGTTCTTC.

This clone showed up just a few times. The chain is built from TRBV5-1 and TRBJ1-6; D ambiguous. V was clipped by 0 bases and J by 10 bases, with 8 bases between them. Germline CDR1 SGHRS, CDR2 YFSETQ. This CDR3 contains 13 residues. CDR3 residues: CASSLAGRSPLHF. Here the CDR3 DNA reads TGCGCCAGCAGCTTGGCCGGGAGGTCACCCCTCCACTTT.

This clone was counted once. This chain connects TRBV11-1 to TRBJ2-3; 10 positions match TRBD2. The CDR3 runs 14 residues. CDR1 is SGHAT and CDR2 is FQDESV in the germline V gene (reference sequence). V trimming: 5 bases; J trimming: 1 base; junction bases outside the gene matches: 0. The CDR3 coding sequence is TGTGCCAGCAGCGGGACTAGCGGCACAGATACGCAGTATTTT. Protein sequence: CASSGTSGTDTQYF.

Written as DNA, the CDR3 is TGTGCCAGCAGGATGACGGGCACCGGGGAGCTGTTTTTT. Translation: CASRMTGTGELFF. The chain employs TRBV7-9 and TRBJ2-2, with no clear D. V lost 6 bases to trimming and J lost 4 bases, with 9 bases between them. The V gene's germline CDR1 is SEHNR and CDR2 FQNEAQ (reference sequence). The CDR3 is 13 residues long.

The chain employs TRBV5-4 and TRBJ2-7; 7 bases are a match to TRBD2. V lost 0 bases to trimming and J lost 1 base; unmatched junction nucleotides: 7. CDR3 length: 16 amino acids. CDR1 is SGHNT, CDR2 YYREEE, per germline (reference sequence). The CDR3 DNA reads TGTGCCAGCAGCTTGGCCGGGACGGGGGGTTCCTACGAGCAGTACTTC. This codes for CASSLAGTGGSYEQYF. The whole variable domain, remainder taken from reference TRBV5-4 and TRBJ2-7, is ETGVTQSPTHLIKTRGQQVTLRCSSQSGHNTVSWYQQALGQGPQFIFQYYREEENGRGNFPPRFSGLQFPNYSSELNVNALELDDSALYLCASSLAGTGGSYEQYFGPGTRLTVT.

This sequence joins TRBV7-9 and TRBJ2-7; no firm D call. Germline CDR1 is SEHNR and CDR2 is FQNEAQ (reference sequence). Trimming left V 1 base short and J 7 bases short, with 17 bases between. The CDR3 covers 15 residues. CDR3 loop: CASSLGNGYAGEQYF. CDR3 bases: TGTGCCAGCAGCTTAGGTAACGGATACGCAGGTGAGCAGTACTTC.

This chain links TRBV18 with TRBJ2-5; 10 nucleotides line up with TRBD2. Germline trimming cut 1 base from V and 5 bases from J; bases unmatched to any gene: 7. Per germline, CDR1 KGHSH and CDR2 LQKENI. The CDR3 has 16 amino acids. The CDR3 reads CASSPQRGGRGETQYF. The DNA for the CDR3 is TGTGCCAGCTCACCACAGCGGGGGGGCCGCGGGGAGACCCAGTACTTC.

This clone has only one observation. The DNA for the CDR3 is TGTGCCAGCAGCAAAGGGACTAGCGGGTCCCACACAGATACGCAGTATTTT. This gives the protein CASSKGTSGSHTDTQYF. This chain joins TRBV11-1 and TRBJ2-3; 12 bases are shared with TRBD2. CDR1 SGHAT and CDR2 FQDESV come from the germline V gene (reference sequence). The CDR3 is 17 residues long. V lost 5 bases, J lost 2 bases, and 8 bases stayed unmatched.

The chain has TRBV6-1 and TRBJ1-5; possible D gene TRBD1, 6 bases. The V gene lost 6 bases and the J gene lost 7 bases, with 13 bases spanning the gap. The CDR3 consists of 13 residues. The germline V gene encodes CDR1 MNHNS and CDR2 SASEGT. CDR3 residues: CASSREGGQPQHF. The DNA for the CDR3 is TGTGCCAGCAGCAGGGAGGGGGGCCAGCCCCAGCATTTT.

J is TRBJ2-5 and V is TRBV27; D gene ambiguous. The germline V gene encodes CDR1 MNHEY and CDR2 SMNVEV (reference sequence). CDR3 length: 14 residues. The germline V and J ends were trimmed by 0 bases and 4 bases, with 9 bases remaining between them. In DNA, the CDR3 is TGTGCCAGCAGTTTATCTTCCAAGCCAGAGACCCAGTACTTC. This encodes CASSLSSKPETQYF.

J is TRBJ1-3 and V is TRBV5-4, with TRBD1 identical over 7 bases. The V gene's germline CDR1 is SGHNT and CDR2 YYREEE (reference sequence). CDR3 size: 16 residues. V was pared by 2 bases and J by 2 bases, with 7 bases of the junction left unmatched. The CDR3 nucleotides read TGTGCCAGCAGCTTACAACAGGGGACGGCTGGAAACACCATATATTTT. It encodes CASSLQQGTAGNTIYF.

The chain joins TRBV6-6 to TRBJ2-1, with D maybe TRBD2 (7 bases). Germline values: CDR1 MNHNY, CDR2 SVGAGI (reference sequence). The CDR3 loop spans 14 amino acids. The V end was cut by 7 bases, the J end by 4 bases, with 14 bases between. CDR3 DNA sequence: TGTGCCAGCACCCCGCGGGGGCGGTACAATGAGCAGTTCTTC. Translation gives CASTPRGRYNEQFF.